The TCR beta chain under discussion was sequenced for a study of CXCR3-negative and CXCR3-positive naive CD8 T cells. The overall study: Sequencing brought in some 130 million TRB reads altogether, and each library got about 1.5 +/- 0.3 million. Study conclusions and caveats: CXCR3-negative naive cells had less hydrophobic TRB CDR3s than did CXCR3-positive naive cells. Comparably high diversity was seen in both naive subsets, and much lower diversity in memory CD8+ cells. Comparison of naive subsets found surface CD5 to be comparable, and TCR strength was inferred on the basis of TRB CDR3 properties.

A remark on this clonotype: Its antigen is unidentified.

Germline loops: CDR1 DFQATT, CDR2 SNEGSKA (reference sequence). The CDR3 has 14 residues. UMI-labeled TRB cDNA libraries were prepared by 5' RACE. TCRdb re-called the 5' RACE reads and shows each CDR3 protein once, DNA omitted. Its table lists roughly 130,000 distinct CDR3 sequences. This receptor was taken from a human donor in good health. Some clones in this sample may be carry-over from other donors' samples. Sequencing was performed on naive CXCR3+ CD8+ T cells from blood. Noted subset: CD45RO-CCR7+CD27+CD95- naive CD8+ T cells expressing CXCR3 (TNR3+). This chain joins TRBV20-1 and TRBJ2-7; no DNA is available, so the TRBD2 call from TCRdb remains unchecked. The CDR3 loop reads CSARSASGTYEQYF.